Here is one T cell receptor beta chain with its context. Antigen specificity is unknown. These data are taken from a study of T-cell reconstitution after alpha-beta-depleted transplantation in children. TCRbeta library construction was performed incorporating unique molecular identifiers. TCRdb re-derived calls from the PCR reads in MiXCR, one entry per CDR3 protein. Here the sample spans 300,000 to 400,000 distinct CDR3 sequences, roughly 16% being singletons. Study results and caveats: At around two months after transplant, the alpha-beta T cells were reportedly derived from several hundred expanded clones that came from non-depleted graft cells. T-cell counts and diversity were attributed mostly to newly produced T cells one year after transplant.

This receptor was taken from a male patient between 2 and 10 years old who had a stem cell transplant for acute lymphoblastic leukemia, so the T cells may come from the graft donor. Source: PBMCs, mostly from graft donor cells, taken 360 days after TCRalphabeta/CD19-depleted stem cell transplant.

This CDR3 reads CSVEWGTGRKYF. The CDR3 region has the DNA TGCAGCGTTGAATGGGGGACGGGGCGGAAGTACTTC. The chain carries TRBV29-1 and TRBJ2-7, with D perhaps matching TRBD1 or TRBD2 (5 bases each). V dropped 2 bases and J dropped 11 bases, with 16 bases sitting between them. Per the germline V gene, CDR1 is SQVTM and CDR2 is ANQGSEA. CDR3 length equals 12 residues.